This T cell receptor beta chain was recovered during a study of Ad26.COV2.S vaccination and SARS-CoV-2 variants. About the research overall: Ad26.COV2.S arm of COV1001 included the donor.

Worth noting for this clone: Its antigen is unidentified.

Overall study findings and caveats: Substantial breadth was reported for post-vaccination spike-specific CD8+ and CD4+ T cells.

The CDR3 is 13 amino acids. Germline lookup yields CDR1 GTSNPN and CDR2 SVGIG (reference sequence). Trimming took 4 bases from V and 4 from J, leaving 13 bases between them. The treatment here: approximately 18 received Ad26.COV2.S at low or high dose, single or two shots; a few received placebo; per-sample allocation not given. Sampling was done on day 63 after the first vaccine or placebo injection. A Boston donor was an adult aged 18-55 years. Participants' vaccine, an Ad26 vector, delivered Wuhan-strain SARS-CoV-2 spike. The repertoire was sequenced with immunoSEQ multiplex PCR; TCRdb's copy has only in-frame clones and lacks some. The sample holds 250,000 or so clones, around 90% seen once.

The genes are TRBV30 and TRBJ1-2, with D possibly TRBD1 on 6 matching bases. The material was peripheral blood, obtained in a trial of Ad26.COV2.S vaccine versus placebo. The receptor was isolated from a person aged 18-60 years who received the Ad26.COV2.S COVID-19 vaccine or a placebo. The CDR3 here is CAWNTGTTYGYTF. The CDR3 nucleotides are TGTGCCTGGAATACCGGGACAACCTATGGCTACACCTTC.